The count of the clone carrying this T cell receptor beta chain is one. Its antigen remains unknown. The data derive from a study of shared clonotypes between healthy human individuals. Study results and caveats: Represented diversity, genetic and exposure-history alike, was limited by few donors.

The table came from immunoSEQ multiplex PCR; TCRdb's copy has only in-frame clones and leaves some out. The table includes 1.4 million or so clones, approximately 98.5% detected once. Sequencing was done on a sample of naive CD4+ T cells sorted from blood. This sample's subset: CD45RA+ positively selected. The clonotype originates from a man under 40 in good health.

CDR3 nucleotide sequence: TGTGCCAGCAGTTCTTGGACGAGCTCCTACAATGAGCAGTTCTTC. Encoded protein: CASSSWTSSYNEQFF. The chain is built from TRBV27 and TRBJ2-1; D uncertain. This CDR3 is 15 amino acids long. V was shortened by 4 bases and J by 0 bases, with 10 bases between the two germline ends. Per the germline V gene, CDR1 is MNHEY and CDR2 is SMNVEV (reference sequence).